Shown below are 2 T cell receptor beta chains from a single sample sequenced in a study of cytomegalovirus exposure and HLA in healthy donors. PCR employed 60 Vbeta and 13 Jbeta primers. The table came from immunoSEQ multiplex PCR; TCRdb's copy has only in-frame clones and leaves some out. Found here are about 230,000 clones, around 80% of them singletons; the top ten hold around 0.45%. The sequencing input was PBMCs. All receptors derive from a boy younger than 18 in good health and CMV-seronegative.

The CDR3 sequence: CASSRGTGTSPLHF. The DNA for the CDR3 is TGTGCCAGCTCGCGCGGGACAGGGACTTCACCCCTCCACTTT. This sequence joins TRBV18 and TRBJ1-6; 9 nucleotides agree with TRBD1. The CDR3 spans 14 residues. The V segment lost 6 bases and the J segment 9 bases; nucleotides outside the gene matches: 6. Germline assignment: CDR1 KGHSH and CDR2 LQKENI.

This rearrangement joins TRBV6-1 to TRBJ1-5; TRBD1 matches at 8 bases. Trimming cost V 7 bases and J 5 bases; bases outside gene matches: 7. This CDR3 has 14 amino acids. Germline V gene sequence: CDR1 MNHNS, CDR2 SASEGT. CDR3 nucleotides: TGTGCCAGCAATTCCGGGACAGGACATCAGCCCCAGCATTTT. The encoded protein is CASNSGTGHQPQHF.